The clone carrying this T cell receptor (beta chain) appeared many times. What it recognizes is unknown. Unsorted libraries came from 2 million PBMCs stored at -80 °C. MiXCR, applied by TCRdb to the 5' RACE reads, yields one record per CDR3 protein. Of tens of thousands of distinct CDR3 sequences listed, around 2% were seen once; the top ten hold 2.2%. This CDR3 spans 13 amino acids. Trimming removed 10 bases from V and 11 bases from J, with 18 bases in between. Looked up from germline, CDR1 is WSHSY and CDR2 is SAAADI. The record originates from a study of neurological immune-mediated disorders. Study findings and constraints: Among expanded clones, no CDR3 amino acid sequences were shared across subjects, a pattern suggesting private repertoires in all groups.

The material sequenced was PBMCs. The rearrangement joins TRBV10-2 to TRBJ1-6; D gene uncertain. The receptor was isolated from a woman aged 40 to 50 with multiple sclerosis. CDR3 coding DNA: TGCGCCATCCGACTGGACTTGGGGACACCCCTCCACTTT. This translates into CAIRLDLGTPLHF.